Following are 18 T cell receptor beta chains from one sample sequenced in a study of blood T cell repertoires in COVID-19. The assay was immunoSEQ multiplex PCR, and TCRdb's table has in-frame clones only and misses some. The data show 140,000 to 150,000 clones, with 84% seen just once and more than 4.5% held by the top ten. The sequencing sample was made of PBMCs or T cells enriched from blood (not recorded which). These receptors all come from a woman aged 50 to 60 who had been exposed to COVID-19.

The DNA of the CDR3 is TGCAGCGGAGGACTAGTCAGCACCGGGGAGCTGTTTTTT. Its translation is CSGGLVSTGELFF. This rearrangement joins TRBV29-1 to TRBJ2-2; TRBD2 matches 7 bases. The V and J ends lost 7 bases and 4 bases, in that order; junction bases with no gene match: 6. CDR1 SQVTM and CDR2 ANQGSEA come from the germline V gene. The CDR3 runs to 13 residues.

The rearrangement joins TRBV12-3 or TRBV12-4 to TRBJ2-7; D is unclear. Trimming left V 3 bases short and J 3 bases short, with 9 bases between. This CDR3 has 13 amino acids. Written as DNA, the CDR3 is TGTGCCAGCAGTTTGAACAGCTACTACGAGCAGTACTTC. It translates to CASSLNSYYEQYF.

The rearrangement joins TRBV11-2 to TRBJ1-2, with TRBD1 as a possible D gene (5 bases). The germline CDR1 and CDR2 sequences are SGHAT and FQNNGV. This CDR3 is built from 15 residues. Trimming left V 0 bases short and J 2 bases short, with 10 bases between. CDR3 sequence: CASSLERGGNYGYTF. Written as DNA, the CDR3 is TGTGCCAGCAGCTTAGAGAGGGGAGGAAACTATGGCTACACCTTC.

The rearrangement uses TRBV7-9 and TRBJ1-6; D may be TRBD1 (6 bases). In germline, CDR1 is SEHNR, CDR2 FQNEAQ (reference sequence). The CDR3 runs to 19 residues. Deletions cut 4 bases from V and 0 bases from J, with 19 bases between. CDR3 sequence: CASSSLRPRDNSYNSPLHF. For the CDR3, the DNA is TGTGCCAGCAGCTCCCTCCGCCCCCGGGACAACTCCTATAATTCACCCCTCCACTTT.

The J gene is TRBJ1-2, the V gene TRBV19; the D gene is possibly TRBD1 (6 bases). The CDR3 totals 15 residues. In germline, CDR1 is LNHDA, CDR2 SQIVND (reference sequence). Trimming removed 5 bases from V and 1 base from J, with 14 bases in between. The CDR3 sequence is CASSDLTGVNYGYTF. CDR3 sequence (DNA): TGTGCCAGTAGTGATCTGACAGGAGTTAACTATGGCTACACCTTC.

The gene calls are TRBV29-1 and TRBJ1-1, with unresolved D. Per germline, CDR1 SQVTM and CDR2 ANQGSEA. Between the trimmed V and J ends, which lost 3 bases and 5 bases, there was a span of 7 bases. The CDR3 spans 11 residues. CDR3 loop: CSVDGMTEAFF. The DNA of the CDR3 is TGCAGCGTTGACGGGATGACTGAAGCTTTCTTT.

This clone was seen a handful of times. V gene TRBV18 combines with J gene TRBJ1-6, with unresolved D. The V end lost 2 bases, the J end lost 7 bases, and 9 bases lay between the germline ends. This CDR3 is 14 amino acids long. In germline, CDR1 is KGHSH, CDR2 LQKENI. The CDR3 here is CASSPSPGNSPLHF. CDR3 bases: TGTGCCAGCTCACCATCCCCGGGAAATTCACCCCTCCACTTT.

The chain links TRBV10-1 to TRBJ2-1, with D possibly TRBD2 on 6 matching bases. V gave up 2 bases and J gave up 7 bases, with 18 bases separating them. Germline-derived CDR1 and CDR2 are WNHNN and SYGVQD (reference sequence). The CDR3 runs to 16 residues. This chain's CDR3 is CASSETSRWRANEQFF. The CDR3, as DNA: TGCGCCAGCAGTGAGACGAGCCGGTGGAGGGCGAATGAGCAGTTCTTC.

This rearrangement joins TRBV6-5 to TRBJ2-7; the match to TRBD1 covers 9 bases. Germline CDR1 reads MNHEY; CDR2 reads SVGAGI. V trimming: 6 bases; J trimming: 4 bases; junction bases outside the gene matches: 7. The CDR3 contains 14 residues. This CDR3 is CASRDRGSPYEQYF. CDR3 nucleotide sequence: TGTGCCAGCAGGGACAGGGGTTCACCGTACGAGCAGTACTTC.

V is TRBV10-3 and J is TRBJ2-7; D is perhaps TRBD1 (5 bases). Germline loops: CDR1 ENHRY, CDR2 SYGVKD. Trimming left V 7 bases short and J 0 bases short, with 13 bases between. CDR3 size: 14 residues. The CDR3 DNA reads TGTGCCATCACGACAGAAAAAAGCTCCTACGAGCAGTACTTC. Its protein is CAITTEKSSYEQYF.

The V and J genes are TRBV6-4 and TRBJ2-6, with D possibly being TRBD1 (6 bases). Germline assignment: CDR1 MRHNA and CDR2 SNTAGT. This CDR3 is built from 18 residues. Between the trimmed V and J ends, which lost 4 bases and 1 base, there was a span of 17 bases. CDR3 in DNA: TGTGCCAGCAGTGTTAGCCCCCTACAGGGTTCTGGGGCCAACGTCCTGACTTTC. Its translation is CASSVSPLQGSGANVLTF.

V is TRBV5-4 and J is TRBJ2-7; 8 bases align to TRBD2. The V and J ends lost 4 bases and 0 bases, in that order; junction bases with no gene match: 12. Germline CDR1 SGHNT, CDR2 YYREEE (reference sequence). The CDR3 contains 17 residues. As DNA, the CDR3 is TGTGCCAGCAGCCCCGGGTTTGGTAGCGGGAACTCCTACGAGCAGTACTTC. Residues: CASSPGFGSGNSYEQYF.

The J gene is TRBJ1-2, the V gene TRBV19, with TRBD1 matching over 8 bases. With V trimmed by 7 bases and J by 5 bases, 9 bases remained unmatched. The V gene's germline CDR1 is LNHDA and CDR2 SQIVND (reference sequence). The CDR3 is 14 amino acids. CDR3 sequence (DNA): TGTGCCAGTACCATCCAGGGGGCTGAATATGGCTACACCTTC. Translation gives CASTIQGAEYGYTF.

The chain combines TRBV13 with TRBJ1-2, with D uncertain. The germline CDR1 and CDR2 sequences are PRHDT and FYEKMQ (reference sequence). Trimming shortened V by 0 bases and J by 3 bases, and 20 bases separated the two germline ends. CDR3 size: 18 residues. This chain's CDR3 is CASSLGPPANGGYYGYTF. CDR3 DNA sequence: TGTGCCAGCAGCTTAGGACCTCCGGCCAACGGCGGATACTATGGCTACACCTTC.

V gene TRBV15 combines with J gene TRBJ2-7, with a tentative D call TRBD1 (6 bases). This CDR3 is built from 13 residues. Germline lookup yields CDR1 LNHNV and CDR2 YYDKDF (reference sequence). The V and J ends lost 5 bases and 6 bases respectively, with 14 bases between them. The CDR3 reads CATSARQVSEQYF. In nucleotides, the CDR3 is TGTGCCACCAGCGCCCGACAGGTTTCCGAGCAGTACTTC.

This chain connects TRBV7-2 to TRBJ2-3; D possibly corresponds to TRBD2 (5 bases). V lost 8 bases and J 0 bases, leaving 9 bases between the germline ends. Germline V gives CDR1 SGHTA, CDR2 FQGNSA. This CDR3 is 13 amino acids long. The CDR3 nucleotides are TGTGCCAGCCAGAGCGGAAGCACAGATACGCAGTATTTT. Its protein is CASQSGSTDTQYF.

The rearrangement links TRBV6-5 to TRBJ2-5; tentatively, D is TRBD1 (6 bases). The CDR3 has 15 amino acids. Germline V gives CDR1 MNHEY, CDR2 SVGAGI. V shed 3 bases and J shed 8 bases, with 19 bases lying between them. CDR3: CASSYKGQEQGTQYF. CDR3 DNA: TGTGCCAGCAGTTATAAGGGACAAGAGCAGGGAACCCAGTACTTC.

The V and J genes are TRBV5-1 and TRBJ2-6; D unresolved. The V end was cut by 9 bases, the J end by 0 bases, with 4 bases between. The CDR3 spans 12 residues. Germline V gene lookup returns CDR1 SGHRS and CDR2 YFSETQ. CDR3 sequence: CATRSGANVLTF. CDR3 nucleotides: TGCGCCACTCGCTCTGGGGCCAACGTCCTGACTTTC.